The present T cell receptor beta chain was sequenced within a study of OX40 agonist ivuxolimab in advanced cancers. Study-wide context: An agonistic human IgG2 monoclonal antibody against OX40 (CD134) was given.

Study-level findings and limits: Expansion of clones was among the lowest in partial responders at 0.1-3.0 mg/kg. Clonal expansion was seen in CD4+ and CD8+ blood T cells by week 6 at 0.1 to 3.0 mg/kg. CD8+ T cells showed, on average, more clonal expansion than CD4+ cells.

The protocol was immunoSEQ multiplex PCR, while the TCRdb copy is restricted to in-frame clones and leaves out a portion. The sample shows about 32,000 clones, 75% to 95% of them seen only once. This CDR3 spans 18 amino acids. CDR1 is SGHTA, CDR2 FQGTGA, per germline. With V trimmed by 4 bases and J by 5 bases, 14 bases remained unmatched. As concerns this clone: No antigen is known for it.

Sequencing used CD4+ or CD8+ T cells sorted from blood, obtained in a trial of the OX40 agonist ivuxolimab. The genes are TRBV7-3 and TRBJ2-2; the match to TRBD1 covers 9 bases. This TCR derives from an adult with an advanced solid tumor such as melanoma, head and neck, liver or kidney cancer. CDR3 coding DNA: TGTGCCAGCAGCTCCGCGGCTTACAGGGGGCCGGGGACCGGGGAGCTGTTTTTT. Protein product: CASSSAAYRGPGTGELFF.